This T cell receptor (beta chain) appears in the sequencing data of a study of shared clonotypes between healthy human individuals. Study details: Donor composition was a couple of women and a few men, aged 18 to 49.

Per the study methods: Filtering differed since immunoSEQ provided only junctions, with no quality scores. TCRdb's copy holds only in-frame clones and misses some; the assay was immunoSEQ multiplex PCR. V and J calls and clone size follow that table, whereas D and trimming were derived from the DNA. The sample shows some 650,000 clones, roughly 97% of them seen only once. Study outcomes and limitations: Non-shared clonotypes had lower generation probabilities than those shared by all four donors. A handful of donors showed sharing of roughly 5% of naive CD4 clonotypes.

Regarding this clone: Antigen specificity is unknown.

CDR1 and CDR2 from the germline V gene are SGHRS and YFSETQ. The ends lost 1 base at V and 0 bases at J; junction bases unmatched: 6. This CDR3 is built from 18 residues. The chain joins TRBV5-1 to TRBJ2-3; 12 nucleotides match TRBD2. The sequence was collected from a woman aged 25-40 years in good health. The sequencing input was naive CD4+ T cells sorted from blood. Subset here: CD45RA+ positively selected. This CDR3 reads CASSLPLAGGASTDTQYF. DNA of the CDR3: TGCGCCAGCAGCTTGCCTCTAGCGGGAGGGGCGAGCACAGATACGCAGTATTTT.